Listed here are 27 T cell receptor beta chains from one sample, sequenced in a study of cytomegalovirus exposure and HLA in healthy donors (dated by TCRdb to about 2017). Library method: the immunoSEQ multiplex PCR assay. The multiplex PCR relied on a mix of 60 forward primers for TCR Vbeta segments and 13 reverse primers for TCR Jbeta segments. Held by TCRdb, this immuneACCESS table contains in-frame sequences only and omits some clones. Under half of the omission traces to an unresolved V gene where checked; the cause of the rest is unknown. Here the sample has 90,000 to 120,000 clones; 75% to 85% occur a single time. The ten largest clones capture 4% of the sample. The sequenced material came from PBMCs. All receptors derive from a woman between 45 and 65 years old in good health and CMV-seropositive.

Only a few counts were recorded for this clone. Here the CDR3 reads CASSPPAPGQGAEAFF. The CDR3 bases are TGTGCCAGCTCACCACCCGCACCAGGACAGGGGGCTGAAGCTTTCTTT. This chain uses TRBV18 with TRBJ1-1; the match to TRBD1 covers 10 bases. Germline trimming cut 0 bases from V and 6 bases from J; bases unmatched to any gene: 7. CDR3 size: 16 residues. Germline lookup yields CDR1 KGHSH and CDR2 LQKENI.

This clone was picked up a small number of times. The chain is built from TRBV29-1 and TRBJ2-7, with 10 bases lining up with TRBD1. The CDR3 length is 14 residues. The V segment lost 6 bases and the J segment 0 bases; nucleotides outside the gene matches: 5. Germline V CDR1 and CDR2: SQVTM, ANQGSEA. The CDR3 reads CSVPGQGSSYEQYF. CDR3 nucleotide sequence: TGCAGCGTACCGGGACAGGGGTCCTCCTACGAGCAGTACTTC.

This chain links TRBV9 with TRBJ2-5; 7 bases are a match to TRBD2. Germline lookup yields CDR1 SGDLS and CDR2 YYNGEE. The V gene end was trimmed by 4 bases and the J gene end by 3 bases; junction bases not matched to a gene: 12. CDR3 length equals 16 residues. The DNA for the CDR3 is TGTGCCAGCAGCTCCTCCGGAACTAGCGTGAAAGAGACCCAGTACTTC. It specifies CASSSSGTSVKETQYF.

The rearrangement joins TRBV5-4 to TRBJ2-3, with 10 bases identical to TRBD1. This CDR3 spans 16 amino acids. Unmatched junction bases numbered 7, after V lost 4 bases and J lost 2 bases. From germline, CDR1 is SGHNT and CDR2 YYREEE (reference sequence). CDR3 amino acids: CASSVGDRGFTDTQYF. CDR3 bases: TGTGCCAGCAGCGTTGGGGACAGGGGATTCACAGATACGCAGTATTTT.

This sequence joins TRBV9 and TRBJ2-1; D ambiguous. V dropped 0 bases and J dropped 4 bases, with 8 bases sitting between them. The CDR3 has 14 residues. Germline V gene sequence: CDR1 SGDLS, CDR2 YYNGEE. CDR3 loop: CASSVAVIYNEQFF. The CDR3 DNA follows: TGTGCCAGCAGCGTAGCGGTGATTTACAATGAGCAGTTCTTC.

The V gene is TRBV11-2, the J gene TRBJ1-2; D is unresolved. The V end lost 1 base, the J end lost 8 bases, and 8 bases lay between the germline ends. Germline V gives CDR1 SGHAT, CDR2 FQNNGV. The CDR3 spans 12 residues. The CDR3 nucleotides read TGTGCCAGCAGCTTAGGTACAGACGGCTACACCTTC. Translating it yields CASSLGTDGYTF.

V and J are TRBV12-5 and TRBJ2-2; 8 nucleotides agree with TRBD1. The V and J ends lost 5 bases and 3 bases, in that order; junction bases with no gene match: 8. Germline V gene data show CDR1 as LGHNT and CDR2 as FRNRAP. This CDR3 has 16 amino acids. The CDR3 nucleotides read TGTGCTAGTGGTCTCCGGACAGGGCGGGACACCGGGGAGCTGTTTTTT. Translated: CASGLRTGRDTGELFF.

The chain has TRBV7-3 and TRBJ2-5; 7 nucleotides line up with TRBD1. Unmatched junction bases numbered 8, after V lost 5 bases and J lost 5 bases. This CDR3 comprises 14 residues. Germline CDR1 SGHTA, CDR2 FQGTGA. The CDR3 is CASSPTGTDETQYF. The CDR3 DNA reads as TGTGCCAGCAGCCCGACGGGGACAGATGAGACCCAGTACTTC.

In DNA, the CDR3 is TGTGCCAGCACCCCGGGGGGAGCCTATGAAAAACTGTTTTTT. It translates to CASTPGGAYEKLFF. The chain couples TRBV7-9 to TRBJ1-4; TRBD1 is a possible D gene (5 bases). Trimming took off 7 bases at V and 6 bases at J, with 15 bases between the two ends. Germline V gives CDR1 SEHNR, CDR2 FQNEAQ (reference sequence). The CDR3 sequence is 14 residues long.

V usage is TRBV6-5 and J usage is TRBJ2-5, with D unclear. The CDR3 covers 15 residues. V was trimmed by 5 bases and J by 4 bases, leaving 17 bases between them. Germline CDR1 MNHEY, CDR2 SVGAGI. CDR3 sequence reads: CASSLTAQTSETQYF. CDR3 DNA sequence: TGTGCCAGCAGTCTTACCGCACAGACATCAGAGACCCAGTACTTC.

In this sample, this clone turned up once. The V gene is TRBV11-1, the J gene TRBJ2-5; weak D call: TRBD1 (6 bases). Germline loops: CDR1 SGHAT, CDR2 FQDESV (reference sequence). The ends were cut back, 7 bases at V and 5 bases at J, with 11 bases in the middle. The CDR3 covers 12 residues. This CDR3 is CASTQGSETQYF. CDR3 DNA sequence: TGTGCCAGCACTCAGGGGAGCGAGACCCAGTACTTC.

This rearrangement joins TRBV4-2 to TRBJ2-7, with 11 positions matching TRBD2. Trimming cost V 4 bases and J 7 bases; bases outside gene matches: 9. The CDR3 length is 15 residues. CDR1 and CDR2 from the germline V gene are LGHNA and YNFKEQ. The CDR3 region has the DNA TGTGCCAGCAGCCTAGCGGGGGGGCGGTTGGGGGAGCAGTACTTC. This encodes CASSLAGGRLGEQYF.

The chain uses TRBV18 and TRBJ1-1; D unresolved. The CDR3 runs to 13 residues. V was clipped by 3 bases and J by 0 bases, with 5 bases between them. The germline gives CDR1 KGHSH, CDR2 LQKENI. CDR3 coding DNA: TGTGCCAGCTCACCGGACTTGAACACTGAAGCTTTCTTT. It yields the protein CASSPDLNTEAFF.

CDR3 loop: CASRALAGGDTQYF. In DNA form, the CDR3 reads TGTGCCAGTAGGGCTTTAGCGGGAGGGGATACGCAGTATTTT. The chain has TRBV19 and TRBJ2-3; the match to TRBD2 covers 11 bases. V trimming: 6 bases; J trimming: 6 bases; junction bases outside the gene matches: 5. The CDR3 runs 14 residues. Germline loops: CDR1 LNHDA, CDR2 SQIVND (reference sequence).

V is TRBV19 and J is TRBJ2-2; possible D gene TRBD2, 7 bases. The CDR3 covers 17 residues. Per the germline V gene, CDR1 is LNHDA and CDR2 is SQIVND (reference sequence). Trimming took off 7 bases at V and 0 bases at J, with 18 bases between the two ends. This chain's CDR3 is CASTPLGGPSNTGELFF. CDR3 DNA sequence: TGTGCCAGTACTCCCTTGGGGGGGCCATCGAACACCGGGGAGCTGTTTTTT.

This chain joins TRBV2 and TRBJ2-1, with TRBD2 matching 11 bases. The CDR3 contains 14 residues. CDR1 and CDR2 (germline): SNHLY, FYNNEI. The V gene end was trimmed by 10 bases and the J gene end by 3 bases; junction bases not matched to a gene: 5. The CDR3 loop reads CATALAGGYNEQFF. The CDR3 DNA follows: TGTGCCACCGCCCTAGCGGGAGGCTACAATGAGCAGTTCTTC.

J is TRBJ1-3 and V is TRBV7-2; D possibly corresponds to TRBD1 (5 bases). The CDR3 is made up of 15 amino acids. Germline V lookup: CDR1 SGHTA, CDR2 FQGNSA. Trimming took off 0 bases at V and 9 bases at J, with 15 bases between the two ends. The CDR3 region has the DNA TGTGCCAGCAGCTTAGCGCAAGGCGGGGGTCGCACCATATATTTT. Translation: CASSLAQGGGRTIYF.

This sequence joins TRBV10-3 and TRBJ1-2; D uncertain. The CDR3 runs 10 residues. Trimming pared 4 bases from V and 6 bases from J, leaving 3 bases between. The germline gives CDR1 ENHRY, CDR2 SYGVKD. The CDR3 bases are TGTGCCATCAGTGTCAATGGCTACACCTTC. It translates to CAISVNGYTF.

This chain connects TRBV11-1 to TRBJ2-7; 7 positions agree with TRBD1. The junction had 14 bases not matched to a gene; V was cut back by 5 bases and J by 1 base. The CDR3 has 17 amino acids. Germline CDR1 and CDR2: SGHAT and FQDESV (reference sequence). The CDR3 DNA is TGTGCCAGCAGCCGACAGGGTCTTTACCCGAGGTCCTACGAGCAGTACTTC. Its translation is CASSRQGLYPRSYEQYF. Looking up the rest from reference TRBV11-1 and TRBJ2-7 gives the full variable domain: EAEVAQSPRYKITEKSQAVAFWCDPISGHATLYWYRQILGQGPELLVQFQDESVVDDSQLPKDRFSAERLKGVDSTLKIQPAELGDSAMYLCASSRQGLYPRSYEQYFGPGTRLTVT.

This clone came up a few times. The chain is built from TRBV4-1 and TRBJ1-1, with TRBD1 as a possible D gene (5 bases). The CDR3 extends over 15 amino acids. V was trimmed by 2 bases and J by 2 bases, leaving 12 bases between them. Germline assignment: CDR1 MGHRA and CDR2 YSYEKL. In DNA, the CDR3 is TGCGCCAGCAGCCAAATCACAGGTGGAAACACTGAAGCTTTCTTT. Its protein is CASSQITGGNTEAFF.

This chain links TRBV21-1 with TRBJ2-7; TRBD1 is the table's D call, not checked against the DNA. TRBV21-1 corresponds to a pseudogene. The CDR3 extends over 16 amino acids. The CDR3 loop reads CASSRTTGTGSYEQYF. For the CDR3, the DNA is TGTGCCAGCAGCCGAACCACCGGGACAGGCTCCTACGAGCAGTACTTC.

This clone has just a few counts. The rearrangement joins TRBV9 to TRBJ2-1; the D gene is possibly TRBD2 (6 bases). Trimming took off 0 bases at V and 5 bases at J, with 15 bases between the two ends. CDR3 length equals 16 residues. CDR1 SGDLS and CDR2 YYNGEE come from the germline V gene. The CDR3 coding sequence is TGTGCCAGCAGCGTAGTGCCGGGGGTAGGGGACAATGAGCAGTTCTTC. Its protein is CASSVVPGVGDNEQFF. The full variable domain, rest sourced from reference TRBV9 and TRBJ2-1, is DSGVTQTPKHLITATGQRVTLRCSPRSGDLSVYWYQQSLDQGLQFLIQYYNGEERAKGNILERFSAQQFPDLHSELNLSSLELGDSALYFCASSVVPGVGDNEQFFGPGTRLTVL.

The chain combines TRBV5-4 with TRBJ1-1; the D is unclear. CDR3 length equals 17 residues. V was pared by 0 bases and J by 1 base, with 16 bases between. Looked up from germline, CDR1 is SGHNT and CDR2 is YYREEE (reference sequence). CDR3 in amino acids: CASSLGQATVTNTEAFF. The CDR3 nucleotides read TGTGCCAGCAGCTTGGGGCAAGCGACCGTGACGAACACTGAAGCTTTCTTT.

The rearrangement uses TRBV18 and TRBJ1-2; 12 bases line up with TRBD1. CDR1 KGHSH and CDR2 LQKENI come from the germline V gene. The V and J ends lost 3 bases and 11 bases, in that order; junction bases with no gene match: 10. CDR3 length: 15 amino acids. The CDR3 loop reads CASSPLVGQGAFYTF. CDR3 in DNA: TGTGCCAGCTCACCCCTAGTGGGACAGGGGGCGTTTTACACCTTC.

This clone was seen a single time. V and J are TRBV11-2 and TRBJ1-3; 8 nucleotides agree with TRBD1. Losses at the gene ends were 2 bases for V and 4 bases for J; bases not matched to a gene: 13. Germline loops: CDR1 SGHAT, CDR2 FQNNGV. CDR3 length: 18 residues. CDR3 DNA: TGTGCCAGCAGCTTATCATGGGACAGGAAGAGGACCGGAAACACCATATATTTT. Protein: CASSLSWDRKRTGNTIYF.

The CDR3, as DNA: TGTGCCAGCAGCTTGGGACAGAACACCGGGGAGCTGTTTTTT. Its protein product is CASSLGQNTGELFF. The V call is TRBV13, the J call TRBJ2-2; TRBD1 might be the D (6 bases). Germline CDR1 and CDR2: PRHDT and FYEKMQ (reference sequence). CDR3 length: 14 residues. Trimming shortened V by 3 bases and J by 1 base, and 6 bases separated the two germline ends.

This clone was picked up one time. CDR3 in DNA: TGTGCCAGCAGCCCGAGGACAGGGGGGCGCAATGAGCAGTTCTTC. Translating it yields CASSPRTGGRNEQFF. This chain uses TRBV7-9 with TRBJ2-1; 10 bases line up with TRBD1. This CDR3 has 15 amino acids. J was trimmed by 6 bases and V by 5 bases; bases with no gene match: 7. Germline CDR1 SEHNR, CDR2 FQNEAQ (reference sequence).